The 26 T cell receptor beta chains given below trace back to one sample, sequenced in a study of blood T cell repertoires in COVID-19. Sequencing was performed with immunoSEQ multiplex PCR; in TCRdb, only in-frame clones are kept and a portion is missing. This sample yields fewer than 250,000 clones, of which roughly 80% are seen a single time; roughly 4.8% belongs to the top ten. Source material: PBMCs or T cells enriched from blood (not recorded which). All receptors derive from a woman aged 45-60 years who had been exposed to COVID-19.

The chain is built from TRBV27 and TRBJ1-1; TRBD1 might be the D (5 bases). The CDR3 consists of 14 residues. Per the germline V gene, CDR1 is MNHEY and CDR2 is SMNVEV (reference sequence). V was trimmed by 2 bases and J by 9 bases, leaving 16 bases between them. The CDR3 here is CASSLGGDDSKAFF. CDR3 coding DNA: TGTGCCAGCAGTTTAGGTGGCGACGACAGCAAAGCTTTCTTT.

This chain joins TRBV6-1 and TRBJ1-6, with D maybe TRBD1 (6 bases). Germline V CDR1 and CDR2: MNHNS, SASEGT. The CDR3 loop spans 14 amino acids. Trimming cost V 2 bases and J 5 bases, with 7 bases left between them. CDR3 region: CASSERGNNSPLHF. Here the CDR3 DNA reads TGTGCCAGCAGTGAAAGGGGGAATAATTCACCCCTCCACTTT.

The V and J genes are TRBV7-9 and TRBJ1-3; D is ambiguous. The CDR3 extends over 13 amino acids. Looked up from germline, CDR1 is SEHNR and CDR2 is FQNEAQ (reference sequence). V was trimmed by 6 bases and J by 0 bases, leaving 6 bases between them. As DNA, the CDR3 is TGTGCCAGCAGGTGGAGCTCTGGAAACACCATATATTTT. Its protein is CASRWSSGNTIYF.

The chain combines TRBV2 with TRBJ1-1, with 9 bases identical to TRBD1. The CDR3 contains 15 residues. Germline CDR1 reads SNHLY; CDR2 reads FYNNEI. V shed 5 bases and J 5 bases; nucleotides not matched to a gene: 9. In DNA form, the CDR3 reads TGTGCCAGCAGTTTTCCCGGGACAGGGTTGACTGAAGCTTTCTTT. Its protein product is CASSFPGTGLTEAFF.

On this clone: Other DNA variants within this sample encode the same CDR3. This CDR3 is CASSLQGNTEAFF. The CDR3 DNA sequence: TGTGCCAGCAGCCTGCAGGGCAACACTGAAGCTTTCTTT. The chain is built from TRBV14 and TRBJ1-1; tentatively, D is TRBD1 (5 bases). Between the trimmed V and J ends, which lost 4 bases and 2 bases, there was a span of 8 bases. Germline V gives CDR1 SGHDN, CDR2 FVKESK. There are 13 residues in the CDR3.

The chain couples TRBV7-9 to TRBJ1-1; D ambiguous. Germline CDR1 SEHNR, CDR2 FQNEAQ (reference sequence). The CDR3 consists of 13 residues. Trimming removed 6 bases from V and 2 bases from J, with 10 bases in between. The CDR3 loop is CASSPNLNTEAFF. The CDR3 DNA follows: TGTGCCAGCAGTCCAAACCTAAACACTGAAGCTTTCTTT.

This sequence joins TRBV30 and TRBJ2-2; 7 bases align to TRBD1. CDR1 GTSNPN and CDR2 SVGIG come from the germline V gene (reference sequence). With V trimmed by 0 bases and J by 2 bases, 6 bases remained unmatched. The CDR3 is 16 residues long. The CDR3: CAWSVYGTANTGELFF. The CDR3 DNA is TGTGCCTGGAGTGTATACGGGACAGCTAACACCGGGGAGCTGTTTTTT.

The J gene is TRBJ2-7, the V gene TRBV29-1; 7 bases agree with TRBD1. The V gene end was trimmed by 7 bases and the J gene end by 6 bases; junction bases not matched to a gene: 12. Germline CDR1 and CDR2: SQVTM and ANQGSEA. The CDR3 has 13 amino acids. The CDR3 DNA reads TGCAGCGCCCGACCGGGACAGAGCTTCGAGCAGTACTTC. This codes for CSARPGQSFEQYF.

The V gene is TRBV19, the J gene TRBJ2-5; 7 positions agree with TRBD1. Per germline, CDR1 LNHDA and CDR2 SQIVND (reference sequence). Trimming cost V 5 bases and J 5 bases; bases outside gene matches: 8. The CDR3 is 14 amino acids. The CDR3 protein is CASSVTGSYETQYF. The CDR3 DNA follows: TGTGCCAGTAGTGTGACAGGGTCGTATGAGACCCAGTACTTC.

V gene TRBV29-1 combines with J gene TRBJ1-1; possibly TRBD1 for D (6 bases). Germline CDR1 SQVTM, CDR2 ANQGSEA. There are 11 residues in the CDR3. V lost 7 bases, J lost 8 bases, and 14 bases lay in between. CDR3 amino acids: CSATEGGEAFF. The CDR3 nucleotides read TGCAGCGCAACCGAGGGGGGGGAAGCTTTCTTT.

The CDR3 DNA is TGTGCCAGCAGTTTGGGACAGGGAGGGGATAATTCACCCCTCCACTTT. It specifies CASSLGQGGDNSPLHF. The chain carries TRBV27 and TRBJ1-6; 9 bases line up with TRBD1. CDR3 size: 16 residues. CDR1 MNHEY and CDR2 SMNVEV come from the germline V gene (reference sequence). After removal of 3 bases from V and 5 bases from J, the junction contained 5 bases not matched to a gene.

The genes are TRBV2 and TRBJ2-3; D is possibly TRBD2 (5 bases). This CDR3 is built from 14 residues. Germline CDR1 and CDR2: SNHLY and FYNNEI. Deletions cut 6 bases from V and 3 bases from J, with 13 bases between. The CDR3 here is CASRSDPGTDTQYF. CDR3 nucleotides: TGTGCCAGCAGGTCGGACCCGGGGACAGATACGCAGTATTTT. The complete variable domain, with remaining parts taken from reference TRBV2 and TRBJ2-3, reads EPEVTQTPSHQVTQMGQEVILRCVPISNHLYFYWYRQILGQKVEFLVSFYNNEISEKSEIFDDQFSVERPDGSNFTLKIRSTKLEDSAMYFCASRSDPGTDTQYFGPGTRLTVL.

This chain links TRBV7-2 with TRBJ1-5, with D possibly matching TRBD1 (5 bases). This CDR3 is built from 13 residues. Germline values: CDR1 SGHTA, CDR2 FQGNSA. Trimming cost V 1 base and J 9 bases, with 10 bases left between them. The CDR3 sequence is CASSLEGFGPQHF. The CDR3 coding sequence is TGTGCCAGCAGCTTAGAGGGGTTCGGGCCCCAGCATTTT.

This sequence joins TRBV6-1 and TRBJ1-5; D remains unclear. The length of the CDR3 is 14 residues. V was pared by 0 bases and J by 8 bases, with 11 bases between. CDR1 and CDR2 (germline): MNHNS, SASEGT. The CDR3 DNA reads TGTGCCAGCAGTGAAGCGGGCCCGAGGGAGCCCCAGCATTTT. It yields the protein CASSEAGPREPQHF.

The chain couples TRBV18 to TRBJ1-1; 7 nucleotides match TRBD1. Germline V CDR1 and CDR2: KGHSH, LQKENI. Trimming removed 0 bases from V and 3 bases from J; junction bases left unmatched: 13. This CDR3 is 18 amino acids long. Here the CDR3 reads CASSPPEGAKLGDTEAFF. CDR3 nucleotide sequence: TGTGCCAGCTCACCACCGGAGGGGGCGAAGTTGGGGGACACTGAAGCTTTCTTT.

The chain recombines TRBV7-9 with TRBJ2-7; 8 nucleotides line up with TRBD1. Germline CDR1 is SEHNR and CDR2 is FQNEAQ (reference sequence). V was pared by 3 bases and J by 3 bases, with 10 bases of the junction left unmatched. The CDR3 length is 16 residues. CDR3 residues: CASSFSGGTGVYEQYF. The CDR3 DNA reads TGTGCCAGCAGCTTTTCTGGCGGGACAGGAGTCTACGAGCAGTACTTC.

The chain uses TRBV18 and TRBJ2-7, with a possible D match to TRBD1 (6 bases). Germline CDR1 is KGHSH and CDR2 is LQKENI. Trimming took 6 bases from V and 2 from J, leaving 8 bases between them. The CDR3 has 12 amino acids. The DNA for the CDR3 is TGTGCCAGCTCCCGGACAGCCTACGAGCAGTACTTC. Amino acids: CASSRTAYEQYF.

The genes are TRBV30 and TRBJ1-6, with D unresolved. Germline assignment: CDR1 GTSNPN and CDR2 SVGIG (reference sequence). This CDR3 is built from 12 residues. V lost 2 bases and J lost 10, with 9 bases in between. DNA of the CDR3: TGTGCCTGGAGTCGGGTGAGGTCACCCCTCCACTTT. Translated: CAWSRVRSPLHF.

This clone has a handful of counts. The identical CDR3 is also encoded by other nucleotide sequences in the sample. The chain employs TRBV19 and TRBJ1-5, with a tentative D call TRBD1 (6 bases). V was trimmed by 3 bases and J by 1 base, leaving 7 bases between them. This CDR3 is built from 14 residues. Germline V CDR1 and CDR2: LNHDA, SQIVND (reference sequence). The CDR3: CASSMQGSNQPQHF. The CDR3 DNA reads TGTGCCAGTAGTATGCAGGGGAGCAATCAGCCCCAGCATTTT.

The chain links TRBV29-1 to TRBJ2-7; the match to TRBD1 covers 8 bases. There are 12 residues in the CDR3. Germline-derived CDR1 and CDR2 are SQVTM and ANQGSEA. With 8 bases clipped from V and 5 bases from J, the junction kept 8 bases outside the gene matches. The chain's CDR3 is CSFGQGRDEQYF. The CDR3 DNA is TGCAGCTTCGGACAGGGTCGGGACGAGCAGTACTTC.

The chain joins TRBV19 to TRBJ2-2; 9 nucleotides agree with TRBD2. The trim removed 6 bases at V and 0 bases at J, leaving 8 bases unmatched. Germline assignment: CDR1 LNHDA and CDR2 SQIVND (reference sequence). The CDR3 has 17 amino acids. CDR3 in amino acids: CASSGGSGGANTGELFF. CDR3 nucleotide sequence: TGTGCCAGTAGCGGGGGTAGCGGGGGCGCGAACACCGGGGAGCTGTTTTTT.

The genes are TRBV29-1 and TRBJ2-7; 8 bases are a match to TRBD1. Germline assignment: CDR1 SQVTM and CDR2 ANQGSEA. V lost 2 bases and J lost 1; bases outside the gene matches: 4. The CDR3 totals 14 residues. CDR3 DNA sequence: TGCAGCGTTGAATACGGGACAGGTTCCTACGAGCAGTACTTC. It translates to CSVEYGTGSYEQYF.

The V call is TRBV4-3, the J call TRBJ1-3; perhaps TRBD1 as D (5 bases). V was clipped by 0 bases and J by 0 bases, with 9 bases between them. Germline loops: CDR1 LGHNA, CDR2 YSLEER. The length of the CDR3 is 16 residues. The CDR3 loop reads CASSQDQGFSGNTIYF. CDR3 sequence (DNA): TGCGCCAGCAGCCAAGATCAGGGCTTCTCTGGAAACACCATATATTTT.

The chain uses TRBV5-4 and TRBJ2-5, with 9 bases aligning to TRBD2. Germline V lookup: CDR1 SGHNT, CDR2 YYREEE (reference sequence). With V trimmed by 4 bases and J by 5 bases, 6 bases remained unmatched. The CDR3 is 14 amino acids. The CDR3 is CASSLLAGTETQYF. CDR3 coding DNA: TGTGCCAGCAGCCTACTAGCGGGCACGGAGACCCAGTACTTC.

The chain joins TRBV9 to TRBJ1-3; perhaps TRBD1 as D (6 bases). The CDR3 has 15 residues. The V end lost 6 bases, the J end lost 1 base, and 14 bases lay between the germline ends. The germline CDR1 and CDR2 sequences are SGDLS and YYNGEE. CDR3 sequence reads: CASKRDTSSGNTIYF. For the CDR3, the DNA is TGTGCCAGCAAACGGGACACCTCTTCTGGAAACACCATATATTTT.

J is TRBJ2-7 and V is TRBV5-6; D is perhaps TRBD1 (6 bases). V was trimmed by 1 base and J by 11 bases, leaving 22 bases between them. CDR1 is SGHDT and CDR2 is YYEEEE in the germline V gene. The CDR3 contains 15 residues. The DNA of the CDR3 is TGTGCCAGCAGCTTGATAGGGACAACCCTTAAGCAGGAGTACTTC. It codes for CASSLIGTTLKQEYF.